The entry below describes one T cell receptor (beta chain). Its antigen is as yet unknown. This sample was taken from a study of blood T cells in healthy people across ages. Findings and limits, study-wide: It was held that diversity estimates obtained from one million T cells represented underestimates.

V was shortened by 4 bases and J by 8 bases, with 16 bases between the two germline ends. The CDR3 spans 14 residues. Germline lookup yields CDR1 SGHRS and CDR2 YFSETQ. Together with a sample-barcoded 5' primer, a J-beta primer mix was included in a second PCR lasting about 7 to 11 cycles. One entry per CDR3 protein results from TCRdb running MiXCR on the 5' RACE reads. The repertoire includes about 680,000 distinct CDR3 sequences, about half of them detected once, and under 35% sits in the top ten. The rearrangement links TRBV5-1 to TRBJ2-1; no definite D call. Sequenced input: blood. The origin of this receptor is a woman aged 55-70 years in good health. In DNA, the CDR3 is TGCGCCAGCAGCCTACCTTTAGGGAACGATGAGCAGTTCTTC. As protein: CASSLPLGNDEQFF.